Listed below are T cell receptor beta chains from one sample, sequenced in a study of cytomegalovirus exposure and HLA in healthy donors. TCRdb's copy holds only in-frame clones and misses some; the assay was immunoSEQ multiplex PCR. The data contain around 65,000 clones, about 81% of them singletons. The sample taken for sequencing was PBMCs. The receptors here all came from a man over 45 in good health and CMV-seropositive. The CDR3 runs from the conserved cysteine through the conserved F or W. Each record gives: D gene, J gene, clone size, V gene, CDR3 DNA, CDR3 protein. A D gene is named only where the DNA matches it firmly. The size entry is marked missing in some rows and otherwise reads once, few, many or a size class.

NA TRBJ2-5 NA TRBV18 TGTGCCAGCTCAACGGTAGCTCAGGGGACCCAGTACTTC CASSTVAQGTQYF
TRBD2 TRBJ2-2 NA TRBV4-2 TGTGCCAGCAGCCATATCCGGGAGGCGAACACCGGGGAGCTGTTTTTT CASSHIREANTGELFF
NA TRBJ2-1 NA TRBV7-8 TGTGCCAGCAGCTTAGTAATAGCGCAAAACTCCTACAATGAGCAGTTCTTC CASSLVIAQNSYNEQFF
NA TRBJ2-2 few TRBV4-1 TGCGCCAGCAGCCGTCAACTATACACCGGGGAGCTGTTTTTT CASSRQLYTGELFF
TRBD1 TRBJ2-2 NA TRBV6-1 TGTGCCAGCACCCGAGGACAGGGGGGAGCCGGGGAGCTGTTTTTT CASTRGQGGAGELFF
NA TRBJ2-7 NA TRBV7-2 TGTGCCAGCTCGTCCCCTGGGACATCCTACGAGCAGTACTTC CASSSPGTSYEQYF
NA TRBJ1-1 NA TRBV28 TGTGCCAGCAGTTTAAGCCAGGCGCTGAACACTGAAGCTTTCTTT CASSLSQALNTEAFF
TRBD1 TRBJ1-5 NA TRBV7-8 TGTGCCAGCAGTTTTAATGGCGGGACAGGGAACAATCAGCCCCAGCATTTT CASSFNGGTGNNQPQHF
NA TRBJ1-1 NA TRBV6-1 TGTGCCAGCAGTGTAGGGACGGTCGGGGGGACTGAAGCTTTCTTT CASSVGTVGGTEAFF
NA TRBJ2-7 NA TRBV14 TGTGCCAGCAGCCGGGGTGGCAGGGCAACCTACGAGCAGTACTTC CASSRGGRATYEQYF
NA TRBJ2-1 NA TRBV29-1 TGCAGCGTTGATTTCGACTTGAGCTCCTACAATGAGCAGTTCTTC CSVDFDLSSYNEQFF
TRBD1 TRBJ1-2 NA TRBV27 TGTGCCAGCAGTCCAGGGACAGCCTTCTATGGCTACACCTTC CASSPGTAFYGYTF
NA TRBJ2-1 NA TRBV10-2 TGCGCCAGCAGTGACCCCTGGGAGGGCAAGGGGGTAAACAATGAGCAGTTCTTC CASSDPWEGKGVNNEQFF
NA TRBJ1-2 few TRBV10-1 TGCGACAGAAGCCCACCAGAGAACTATGGCTACAACTTC CDRSPPENYGYNF
TRBD2 TRBJ2-1 NA TRBV11-1 TGTGCCAGCAGCTTAGCACGGGGGGTCTACAATGAGCAGTTCTTC CASSLARGVYNEQFF
NA TRBJ1-1 few TRBV7-3 TGTGCCAGCAGCCGGGTTCCCGCGGAAGAAGCTTTCTTT CASSRVPAEEAFF
NA TRBJ1-6 NA TRBV2 TGTGCCAGCACTCTCCGAGGCGATAATTCACCCCTCCACTTT CASTLRGDNSPLHF
TRBD1 TRBJ2-1 NA TRBV30 TGTGCCTGGAGTGTACGACAGGGAGTGGGCAATGAGCAGTTCTTC CAWSVRQGVGNEQFF
NA TRBJ2-4 NA TRBV30 TGTGCCTGGAGTGTAGGCGGTTTCCTAGCCAAAAACATTCAGTACTTC CAWSVGGFLAKNIQYF
NA TRBJ1-1 NA TRBV27 TGTGCCAGCAGTTTAAGGATGCAGGCCAACACTGAAGCTTTCTTT CASSLRMQANTEAFF
TRBD1 TRBJ2-7 NA TRBV10-3 TGTGCCATCAGTAATACGGACAGGATCTACGAGCAGTACTTC CAISNTDRIYEQYF
TRBD2 TRBJ2-4 once TRBV6-5 TGTGCCAGCAAGGGCGGGGGGTCCAAAAACATTCAGTACTTC CASKGGGSKNIQYF
NA TRBJ2-5 NA TRBV13 TGTGCCAGCAGCCCCCAGACACTAGCCGGCCAAGAGGCCCAGTACTTC CASSPQTLAGQEAQYF
TRBD2 TRBJ2-1 NA TRBV9 TGTGCCAGCAGCAAACAGACCTCTAGCGGGATCTTCTACAATGAGCAGTTCTTC CASSKQTSSGIFYNEQFF
TRBD1 TRBJ2-5 once TRBV5-4 TGTGCCAGCAGCGGAACAGGGGGTATGATCATCCAAGAGACCCAGTACTTC CASSGTGGMIIQETQYF
NA TRBJ2-7 few TRBV4-1 TGCGACAGCAGCAAAGAAGCAGGACAAGGCTACTACGAGCCGTACTTC CDSSKEAGQGYYEPYF
NA TRBJ1-5 NA TRBV28 TGTGCCAGCAGTTTATACGGGAGCGGCAATCAGCCCCAGCATTTT CASSLYGSGNQPQHF
NA TRBJ1-5 NA TRBV19 TGTGCCAGTAGTCTAGGGCAGAATCAGCCCCAGCATTTT CASSLGQNQPQHF
NA TRBJ2-1 NA TRBV6-1 TGTGCCAGCAGTGATCTAGGCGGGGAATCTGAGCAGTTCTTC CASSDLGGESEQFF
NA TRBJ2-1 NA TRBV6-6 TGTGCCAGCAGTTACGAAGTAGCTGGCAATGAGCAGTTCTTC CASSYEVAGNEQFF
NA TRBJ1-1 NA TRBV18 TGTGCCAGCTCACCAAATTCCGGTGAAGCTTTCTTT CASSPNSGEAFF
NA TRBJ1-1 NA TRBV27 TGTGCCAGCAGTTTCCTGGCCAACACTGAAGCTTTCTTT CASSFLANTEAFF
TRBD2 TRBJ2-2 NA TRBV10-3 TGTGCCATCGAAAGAAGTCTAGCGGGAGGGACCGGGGAGCTGTTTTTT CAIERSLAGGTGELFF
TRBD1 TRBJ2-3 NA TRBV19 TGTGCCAGTAGTACCCCCGGGACAGGGACAGATACGCAGTATTTT CASSTPGTGTDTQYF
TRBD2 TRBJ2-1 once TRBV28 TGTGCCAGCAACGGTAACGGGAGGGCCAATGGCGAGCAGTTCTTC CASNGNGRANGEQFF
TRBD2 TRBJ2-1 NA TRBV7-3 TGTGCCAGCAGCCCCTTCCCGACTAGCGGGAGAGTCGGGGCGGTTTACAATGAGCAGTTCTTC CASSPFPTSGRVGAVYNEQFF
NA TRBJ2-7 NA TRBV30 TGTGCCTGGAGACAAGACAGTAACTCCTACGAGCAGTACTTC CAWRQDSNSYEQYF
TRBD2 TRBJ2-7 few TRBV6-6 TGTGCCAGCAGTTACGATAGCGGGGGTTCCTACGAGCAGTACTTC CASSYDSGGSYEQYF
TRBD2 TRBJ2-5 NA TRBV4-3 TGCGCCAGCAGCCAAGCACGCGGGAGCGGGCAGACCCAGTACTTC CASSQARGSGQTQYF
TRBD2 TRBJ2-7 NA TRBV7-9 TGTTCCAGCAGCGGTGGACTAGCGGGAGTGCAGTACGAGCAGTACTTC CSSSGGLAGVQYEQYF
NA TRBJ2-7 NA TRBV7-8 TGTGCCAGCAGCCGTGACAGAACCTACGAGCAGTACTTC CASSRDRTYEQYF
TRBD2 TRBJ2-7 once TRBV6-5 TGTGCCAGCAGGCCCGGGACTAACTACGAGCAGTACTTC CASRPGTNYEQYF
NA TRBJ1-1 NA TRBV12-5 TGTGCTAGTGGTCCCTCCAAGTTCGGGGAGGGGGGGGGCACTGAAGCTTTCTTT CASGPSKFGEGGGTEAFF
TRBD1 TRBJ1-5 NA TRBV2 TGTGCCAGCAGTGAAGAGGGGACAGGTGGACAGCCCCAGCATTTT CASSEEGTGGQPQHF
NA TRBJ2-1 few TRBV5-1 TGCGCCAGCAGCTTGCCGGGGAATGAGCAGTTCTTC CASSLPGNEQFF
TRBD1 TRBJ1-5 NA TRBV6-1 TGTGCCAGCAGTGAAGGATTGGCAGGGGGGCCTAGCAATCAGCCCCAGCATTTT CASSEGLAGGPSNQPQHF
TRBD1 TRBJ2-2 few TRBV5-4 TGTGCCAGCAGCATCGACAGGGGGAGGAGTGGGGAGCTGTTTTTT CASSIDRGRSGELFF
NA TRBJ2-7 few TRBV19 TGTGCCAGTAGTATAGATCTAAGTGGGGGGACCTACGAGCAGTACTTC CASSIDLSGGTYEQYF
NA TRBJ1-5 NA TRBV12-5 TGTGCTAGCATCGGACAGTATAGCAATCAGCCCCAGCATTTT CASIGQYSNQPQHF